The entry below describes one T cell receptor beta chain. The antigen is not known. The source of the sample is a study of CD8 T cells in Susac syndrome. General study results and limits: The CD4+ T cell repertoires of Susac syndrome were found to show no clonal expansion.

Random hexamers were used to reverse transcribe the RNA input (about 0.45 to 1 ug). Amplification of TCR beta CDR3 used immunoSEQ multiplex PCR across 54 Vbeta and 13 Jbeta. TCRdb called the immunoSEQ multiplex PCR reads again in MiXCR, with one record for every CDR3 protein. The data show around 170,000 distinct CDR3 sequences, with roughly 94% seen just once and roughly 0.11% held by the top ten. The V end lost 2 bases, the J end lost 8 bases, and 10 bases lay between the germline ends. Germline CDR1 reads SQVTM; CDR2 reads ANQGSEA. This CDR3 has 12 amino acids. The gene calls are TRBV29-1 and TRBJ2-1; D gene uncertain. This sequence was found in a human donor with Susac syndrome. The sample was CD4+ T cells from PBMCs. The CDR3 bases are TGCAGCGTTGAAAGGTCGGGCGATGAGCAGTTCTTC. The encoded protein is CSVERSGDEQFF.